The rows below give T cell receptor beta chains drawn from one sample of a study of blood T cell repertoires in COVID-19. Repertoires were generated with immunoSEQ multiplex PCR, while TCRdb's copy carries only in-frame clones and drops some. This sample has 500,000 to 600,000 clones; around nine tenths occur once, and the top ten carry about 8%. Sequenced sample: peripheral blood. These receptors all come from a woman aged 50 to 60 with COVID-19, enrolled during active disease. Each CDR3 is given with its conserved first and last residue. The D gene is left open where the match is weak. Expanded clones are given a class, and other clones once, few, many or no size at all.

V: TRBV7-3; J: TRBJ2-7; size: NA; D: TRBD1; DNA: TGTGCCAGCAGCTTAGGAGGACAGGGATCCGAGCAGTACTTC; CDR3: CASSLGGQGSEQYF
V: TRBV7-3; J: TRBJ2-7; size: once; D: NA; DNA: TGTGCCAGCAGTTCGGACCTCCAGGGCGAGCAGTACTTC; CDR3: CASSSDLQGEQYF
V: TRBV18; J: TRBJ1-1; size: NA; D: NA; DNA: TGTGCCAGCTCACTTTATGGGGGCCAGATGAACACTGAAGCTTTCTTT; CDR3: CASSLYGGQMNTEAFF
V: TRBV9; J: TRBJ1-6; size: few; D: TRBD1; DNA: TGTGCCAGCAGCTCGCCGACAGGGAGCTCCTATAATTCACCCCTCCACTTT; CDR3: CASSSPTGSSYNSPLHF
V: TRBV7-9; J: TRBJ1-2; size: NA; D: NA; DNA: TGTGCCAGCAGCCTCGTCTCTAACTATGGCTACACCTTC; CDR3: CASSLVSNYGYTF
V: TRBV5-1; J: TRBJ1-2; size: NA; D: NA; DNA: TGCGCCAGCAGCTTCTTGGGTTCTTCGGGGTATGGCTACACCTTC; CDR3: CASSFLGSSGYGYTF
V: TRBV5-1; J: TRBJ2-1; size: NA; D: NA; DNA: TGCGCCAGCAGCTTGGCTAGGAACAATGAGCAGTTCTTC; CDR3: CASSLARNNEQFF
V: TRBV9; J: TRBJ2-2; size: NA; D: TRBD2; DNA: TGTGCCAGCAGCCCGATGACTAGCGGAAACTCCGGGGAGCTGTTTTTT; CDR3: CASSPMTSGNSGELFF
V: TRBV27; J: TRBJ2-7; size: NA; D: TRBD1; DNA: TGTGCCAGCAACGGACAGGGGTACGAGCAGTACTTC; CDR3: CASNGQGYEQYF
V: TRBV24-1; J: TRBJ1-5; size: NA; D: NA; DNA: TGTGCCACCAGTGCGGGTTATGGCAATCAGCCCCAGCATTTT; CDR3: CATSAGYGNQPQHF
V: TRBV30; J: TRBJ2-3; size: NA; D: NA; DNA: TGTGCCTGGAGGGTCAGGGGGAGGACAGATACGCAGTATTTT; CDR3: CAWRVRGRTDTQYF
V: TRBV5-1; J: TRBJ2-3; size: NA; D: NA; DNA: TGCGCCAGCAGCTTGACCTTACAGGGAATCGAAGTGATAGATACGCAGTATTTT; CDR3: CASSLTLQGIEVIDTQYF
V: TRBV15; J: TRBJ1-5; size: NA; D: NA; DNA: TGTGCCACCAGCAGAGAGGGGGGTCGGCCCCAGCATTTT; CDR3: CATSREGGRPQHF
V: TRBV19; J: TRBJ1-1; size: NA; D: TRBD1; DNA: TGTGCCAGTAGTAACGGACAGGCCGGCGCTGAAGCTTTCTTT; CDR3: CASSNGQAGAEAFF
V: TRBV6-5; J: TRBJ2-4; size: NA; D: TRBD1; DNA: TGTGCCAGCCGTCCTAGGACAGGGGGTATAAACATTCAGTACTTC; CDR3: CASRPRTGGINIQYF
V: TRBV14; J: TRBJ2-2; size: NA; D: TRBD2; DNA: TGTGCCAGCATGGGACTAGGGAACACCGGGGAGCTGTTTTTT; CDR3: CASMGLGNTGELFF
V: TRBV15; J: TRBJ2-1; size: NA; D: TRBD2; DNA: TGTGCCACCAGCAGAGATCCGGGGGGCTACAATGAGCAGTTCTTC; CDR3: CATSRDPGGYNEQFF
V: TRBV7-9; J: TRBJ2-7; size: NA; D: NA; DNA: TGTGCCAGCAGCCCCACAAAAGTGAGCGCCCGAAGGTTCCACGAGCAGTACTTC; CDR3: CASSPTKVSARRFHEQYF
V: TRBV10-3; J: TRBJ2-7; size: NA; D: NA; DNA: TGTGCCATCAGTGAGTCGACCAATGTGGTAGCTCTCTACGAGCAGTACTTC; CDR3: CAISESTNVVALYEQYF
V: TRBV5-6; J: TRBJ1-5; size: NA; D: NA; DNA: TGTGCCAGCAGCTTGGGGACGCTACAGGGTAATCAGCCCCAGCATTTT; CDR3: CASSLGTLQGNQPQHF
V: TRBV29-1; J: TRBJ1-2; size: NA; D: TRBD1; DNA: TGCAGCACCCGAGGGGGCCGAGCTAACTATGGCTACACCTTC; CDR3: CSTRGGRANYGYTF
V: TRBV18; J: TRBJ2-7; size: NA; D: TRBD1; DNA: TGTGCCAGCTCGGACGGGACAGGGGCCTACGAGCAGTACTTC; CDR3: CASSDGTGAYEQYF
V: TRBV6-6; J: TRBJ2-1; size: NA; D: TRBD2; DNA: TGTGCCAGCAGTCTACTTGGCGGGGGGCGAAGCTCCTACAATGAGCAGTTCTTC; CDR3: CASSLLGGGRSSYNEQFF
V: TRBV6-5; J: TRBJ2-3; size: NA; D: TRBD2; DNA: TGTGCCAGCAGTTACTCGACTAGCGGGGCGGGAGATACGCAGTATTTT; CDR3: CASSYSTSGAGDTQYF
V: TRBV5-1; J: TRBJ1-1; size: NA; D: NA; DNA: TGCGCCAGCAGCTTAGTCGACAGTACTGAAGCTTTCTTT; CDR3: CASSLVDSTEAFF
V: TRBV5-1; J: TRBJ1-1; size: NA; D: NA; DNA: TGCGCCAGCAGCTTACAGCAGGGAGGCACTGAAGCTTTCTTT; CDR3: CASSLQQGGTEAFF
V: TRBV11-2; J: TRBJ2-1; size: NA; D: TRBD1; DNA: TGTGCCAGCAGCCGGACAGGGAACGATGAGCAGTTCTTC; CDR3: CASSRTGNDEQFF
V: TRBV4-1; J: TRBJ1-6; size: NA; D: NA; DNA: TGCGCCAGCAGCCGAAGCATAGCACGAGCCTCCTATAATTCACCCCTCCACTTT; CDR3: CASSRSIARASYNSPLHF
V: TRBV3-1/TRBV3-2; J: TRBJ1-1; size: NA; D: TRBD1; DNA: TGTGCCAGCAGCCAGGCCGACAGGGACTCTGAAGCTTTCTTT; CDR3: CASSQADRDSEAFF
V: TRBV7-9; J: TRBJ1-1; size: once; D: TRBD1; DNA: TGTGCCATCCGGGACAGGGTCGGGAACACTGAAGCTTTCTTT; CDR3: CAIRDRVGNTEAFF
V: TRBV29-1; J: TRBJ1-1; size: many; D: NA; DNA: TGCAGCGTCGGAACGGGAGACTTTCCCCCCGTACGCACTGAAGCTTTCTTT; CDR3: CSVGTGDFPPVRTEAFF
V: TRBV18; J: TRBJ2-3; size: NA; D: TRBD2; DNA: TGTGCCAGCTCCCAGGGTCGAGCGGGGGCTGATACGCAGTATTTT; CDR3: CASSQGRAGADTQYF
V: TRBV6-5; J: TRBJ2-1; size: NA; D: TRBD2; DNA: TGTGCCAGCCAGTACGGGGGGGCCTCCTACAATGAGCAGTTCTTC; CDR3: CASQYGGASYNEQFF
V: TRBV30; J: TRBJ2-7; size: NA; D: NA; DNA: TGTGCCTGGAGTGTGCAGCAGGCCGGAGAGCAGTACTTC; CDR3: CAWSVQQAGEQYF
V: TRBV7-9; J: TRBJ2-3; size: NA; D: TRBD2; DNA: TGTGCCAGCAGCACCGGGACTAGCGGTCCTAGCACAGATACGCAGTATTTT; CDR3: CASSTGTSGPSTDTQYF
V: TRBV6-5; J: TRBJ2-1; size: NA; D: TRBD1; DNA: TGTGCCAGCAGCGATACGACAGGGGGTAGGGATGAGCAGTTCTTC; CDR3: CASSDTTGGRDEQFF
V: TRBV27; J: TRBJ1-5; size: NA; D: NA; DNA: TGTGCCAGCAGTTCCTCTCAGGGGTCATACAATCAGCCCCAGCATTTT; CDR3: CASSSSQGSYNQPQHF
V: TRBV28; J: TRBJ2-1; size: NA; D: NA; DNA: TGTGCCAGCAGTTCGGGTTCTAGTGATCTATACGGGGATGAGCAGTTCTTC; CDR3: CASSSGSSDLYGDEQFF
V: TRBV24-1; J: TRBJ2-2; size: NA; D: NA; DNA: TGTGCCACCAGTGTTCCGGGCACCGGGGAGCTGTTTTTT; CDR3: CATSVPGTGELFF
V: TRBV4-1; J: TRBJ1-1; size: NA; D: TRBD1; DNA: TGCGCCAGCAGCCAAGATCCCACAGGGGTAGGCACTGAAGCTTTCTTT; CDR3: CASSQDPTGVGTEAFF
V: TRBV5-6; J: TRBJ2-7; size: NA; D: TRBD1; DNA: TGTGCCAGCAGCTTGATTCCGGGACAGGGGTACGAGCAGTACTTC; CDR3: CASSLIPGQGYEQYF